This TCR beta chain stems from a study of blood T cell repertoires in COVID-19. Sequenced by immunoSEQ multiplex PCR; TCRdb stores in-frame clones only, minus some. The table shows about 190,000 clones, with around 84% occurring only once. CDR3 length: 15 amino acids. Germline lookup yields CDR1 KGHSH and CDR2 LQKENI. V was pared by 3 bases and J by 3 bases, with 14 bases between. Individuals aged about 18 to 89 years were recruited from about two dozen US areas. Assignment of participants to cohorts was predicated upon participant-reported clinical history. Sequenced: PBMCs or T cells enriched from blood (not recorded which). This TCR was sampled from a woman aged 25 to 45 who had recovered from COVID-19. The rearrangement joins TRBV18 to TRBJ1-1; D is unclear. The CDR3 here is CASSPLGKADTEAFF. The CDR3 coding sequence is TGTGCCAGCTCACCGCTGGGTAAGGCGGACACTGAAGCTTTCTTT.